This passage covers 14 T cell receptor beta chains from one sample sequenced in a study of T cell repertoires in cytomegalovirus infection. These TCRs' antigens remain unknown. TCRdb fed the reads into MiXCR, producing one record per CDR3 protein. The repertoire consists of around 900,000 distinct CDR3 sequences, with about a third occurring once and the leading ten covering around an eighth. The sample consisted of cultured CD8+ T cells from PBMCs, taken from culture after CMV antigen stimulation. The receptors stem from a human donor in good health (CMV status not recorded). Some clones in this sample may be carry-over from other donors' samples.

This chain connects TRBV12-3 or TRBV12-4 to TRBJ1-3, with D possibly being TRBD1 (5 bases). The CDR3 covers 14 residues. The V end was cut by 6 bases, the J end by 6 bases, with 15 bases between. Written as DNA, the CDR3 is TGTGCCAGCAGCTCTACAGGAGCATCAAACACCATATATTTT. Translated, it gives CASSSTGASNTIYF.

The chain employs TRBV5-6 and TRBJ1-1; TRBD1 agrees at 7 bases. Germline CDR1 reads SGHDT; CDR2 reads YYEEEE. V shed 4 bases and J 0 bases; nucleotides not matched to a gene: 6. CDR3 size: 15 residues. CDR3 amino acids: CASSQGQPMNTEAFF. The CDR3 bases are TGTGCCAGCAGCCAGGGACAGCCCATGAACACTGAAGCTTTCTTT.

Comment on this clonotype: A much larger clone lies a single base off, so this may be a read error. J is TRBJ2-1 and V is TRBV7-2, with 7 bases that match TRBD2. The CDR3 has 15 amino acids. The germline V gene encodes CDR1 SGHTA and CDR2 FQGNSA. V gave up 3 bases and J gave up 12 bases; unmatched junction bases: 14. CDR3 amino acids: CTSSFWSGDVEGQFF. The CDR3 DNA reads TGTACCAGCAGCTTCTGGAGCGGGGACGTGGAGGGGCAGTTCTTC.

On this clonotype: A read error is possible here, since a much larger clone lies one base away. The J gene is TRBJ1-1, the V gene TRBV7-8; D is unclear. The CDR3 spans 12 residues. Germline V lookup: CDR1 SGHVS, CDR2 FQNEAQ. The CDR3 nucleotides read TGTACCTGCAGCTCCCTTGAAGCTGAAGCTTTCTTT. Translating gives CTCSSLEAEAFF.

This clonotype came up many times. This rearrangement joins TRBV7-2 to TRBJ2-1, with 14 bases identical to TRBD2. The ends lost 4 bases at V and 8 bases at J; junction bases unmatched: 4. CDR3 length: 15 residues. CDR1 and CDR2 from the germline V gene are SGHTA and FQGNSA. The DNA of the CDR3 is TGTGCCAGCAGCTGGACTAGCGGGGGGCTGGATGAGCAGTTCTTC. Translation: CASSWTSGGLDEQFF.

V gene TRBV6-2 or TRBV6-3 combines with J gene TRBJ1-5; TRBD1 is a possible D gene (6 bases). The ends were cut back, 5 bases at V and 3 bases at J, with 8 bases in the middle. CDR3 length: 13 residues. The germline V gene has CDR1 MNHEY and CDR2 SVGEGT. CDR3 residues: CASSNRVNQPQHF. CDR3 in DNA: TGTGCCAGCAGTAACAGGGTCAATCAGCCCCAGCATTTT.

There are a few counts of this clonotype. This sequence joins TRBV6-5 and TRBJ1-2; possibly TRBD1 for D (6 bases). V lost 0 bases, J lost 6 bases, and 14 bases lay in between. The CDR3 extends over 15 amino acids. CDR1 and CDR2 (germline): MNHEY, SVGAGI. The CDR3 region has the DNA TGTGCCAGCAGTTACTCGTGGGGGCGGGGGGATGGCTACACCTTC. This codes for CASSYSWGRGDGYTF.

This clonotype has just a few counts. The V call is TRBV6-4, the J call TRBJ1-1; 8 bases match TRBD1. With V trimmed by 4 bases and J by 4 bases, 8 bases remained unmatched. CDR3 size: 15 residues. Per the germline V gene, CDR1 is MRHNA and CDR2 is SNTAGT. The CDR3 spells CASSVNGQGGTEAFF. CDR3 sequence (DNA): TGTGCCAGCAGTGTAAACGGACAGGGCGGCACTGAAGCTTTCTTT.

This clonotype occurred a few times. The CDR3 region is CASSPSRQTNQPQHF. CDR3 sequence (DNA): TGTGCCAGCAGCCCTTCCAGACAGACCAATCAGCCCCAGCATTTT. The chain has TRBV7-2 and TRBJ1-5; possible D gene TRBD1, 5 bases. The ends were cut back, 5 bases at V and 3 bases at J, with 14 bases in the middle. There are 15 residues in the CDR3. From germline, CDR1 is SGHTA and CDR2 FQGNSA.

This sequence joins TRBV6-6 and TRBJ2-3; no clear D gene. The germline V and J ends were trimmed by 2 bases and 5 bases, with 5 bases remaining between them. Germline-derived CDR1 and CDR2 are MNHNY and SVGAGI (reference sequence). The CDR3 covers 12 residues. This chain's CDR3 is CASSYGEDTQYF. CDR3 nucleotide sequence: TGTGCCAGCAGTTACGGTGAAGATACGCAGTATTTT.

The J gene is TRBJ2-7, the V gene TRBV6-2 or TRBV6-3, with TRBD1 identical over 7 bases. J was trimmed by 6 bases and V by 2 bases; bases with no gene match: 1. The CDR3 totals 12 residues. Looked up from germline, CDR1 is MNHEY and CDR2 is SVGEGT. CDR3 sequence reads: CASSYTGAEQYV. The CDR3 bases are TGTGCCAGCAGTTACACAGGGGCCGAGCAGTACGTC.

This chain joins TRBV27 and TRBJ2-7, with D possibly called TRBD1 or TRBD2 (7 bases each). The V end was cut by 5 bases, the J end by 0 bases, with 11 bases between. The CDR3 has 14 amino acids. The germline V gene has CDR1 MNHEY and CDR2 SMNVEV (reference sequence). CDR3 region: CASSQGGASYEQYF. Here the CDR3 DNA reads TGTGCCAGCAGTCAGGGGGGGGCCTCCTACGAGCAGTACTTC.

This clonotype has just a few counts. CDR3 sequence reads: CASSFYAGLTGDEQYV. The CDR3 DNA follows: TGTGCCAGCAGCTTTTACGCTGGATTGACAGGGGACGAGCAGTACGTC. This rearrangement joins TRBV5-5 to TRBJ2-7; 8 bases line up with TRBD1. The junction had 12 bases not matched to a gene; V was cut back by 2 bases and J by 5 bases. The CDR3 is 16 amino acids. CDR1 is SGHKS, CDR2 YYEKEE, per germline (reference sequence).

In this sample, this clonotype turned up a few times. The chain uses TRBV7-6 and TRBJ1-2, with D maybe TRBD1 (5 bases). This CDR3 has 14 residues. V lost 5 bases and J lost 4, with 14 bases in between. CDR1 and CDR2 from the germline V gene are SGHVS and FNYEAQ. The CDR3 spells CASSPYSTVYGYTF. CDR3 DNA: TGTGCCAGCAGCCCCTATTCGACAGTCTATGGCTACACCTTC.